The clone carrying this T cell receptor (beta chain) occurred a few times. The antigen remains unidentified. The sample is drawn from a study of beta chain features in type 1 diabetes. The investigators reverse transcribed all of the isolated RNA, so they sequenced expressed TCRB transcripts. Sequenced by immunoSEQ multiplex PCR; TCRdb stores in-frame clones only, minus some. The sample includes 300,000 to 400,000 clones, about 14% of them seen just once. V lost 7 bases and J lost 0, with 9 bases in between. The CDR3 runs 13 residues. Germline CDR1 is SEHNR and CDR2 is FQNEAQ (reference sequence). The study, taken as a whole, reports: In all four CD4+ subsets, TCRB CDR3 length was significantly, moderately reduced in type 1 diabetes. The similarity of naive, central memory and Treg TCRB repertoires appeared greater among patients than among healthy donors.

The gene calls are TRBV7-9 and TRBJ1-2; D is ambiguous. Sequencing was carried out using naive CD4+ T cells from blood. This TCR was sampled from a woman between 18 and 29 years old with type 1 diabetes. As DNA, the CDR3 is TGTGCCAGCACCGGGAGGGCTAACTATGGCTACACCTTC. It yields the protein CASTGRANYGYTF.